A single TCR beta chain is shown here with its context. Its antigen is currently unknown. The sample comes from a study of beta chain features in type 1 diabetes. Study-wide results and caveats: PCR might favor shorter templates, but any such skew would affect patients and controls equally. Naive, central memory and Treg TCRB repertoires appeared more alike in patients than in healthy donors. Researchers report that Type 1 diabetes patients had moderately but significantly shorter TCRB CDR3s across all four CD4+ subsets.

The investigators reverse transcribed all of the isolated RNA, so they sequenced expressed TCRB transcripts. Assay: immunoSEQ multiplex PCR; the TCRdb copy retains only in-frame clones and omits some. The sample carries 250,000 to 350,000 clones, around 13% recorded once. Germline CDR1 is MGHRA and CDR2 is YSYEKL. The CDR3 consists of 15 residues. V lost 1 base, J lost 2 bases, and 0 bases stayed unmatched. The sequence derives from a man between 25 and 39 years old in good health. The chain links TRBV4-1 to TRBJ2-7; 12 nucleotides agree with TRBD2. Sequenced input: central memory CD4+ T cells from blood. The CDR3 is CASSQGTSGTYEQYF. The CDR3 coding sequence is TGCGCCAGCAGCCAAGGGACTAGCGGGACCTACGAGCAGTACTTC.